What follows is one T cell receptor beta chain and its context. Which antigen it targets is not known. There are no base qualities to consult, and no much larger clone falls within one base. From its cysteine to its phenylalanine, the CDR3 spans 12 amino acids. The kept DNA is CDR3 alone, 36 bases in frame from the first base. The germline V gene sets CDR1 to ENHRY and CDR2 to SYGVKD. V trim: 7 bases; J trim: 3 bases; unmatched bases: 2. This sample was taken from a study of blood T cell repertoires in COVID-19 (TCRdb year 2020). The study in broad terms: Samples covering the acute and convalescent phases of COVID-19 were provided by collaborators in the United States, Italy and Spain. The sample metadata nearly always contained a de-identified subject ID, COVID-19 status, age in years and sex. Where available, HLA class I and class II types were taken from metadata supplied by the sample provider and were not determined by assay-based typing. Samples were obtained from the ongoing ImmuneRACE study (first 160 participants) and from about 1,300 subjects provided by 6 global collaborators. Deeply sampled blood TCRbeta repertoires from subjects exposed to, actively infected with, or recovered from COVID-19 were included in the dataset. The material from the prospective study consisted of cDNA or gDNA derived from T cells, B-cell-depleted T cells, or PBMCs. A freely available public database, intended as a resource for researchers studying the immune response to SARS-CoV-2, is where the repertoires were released. The study at large found these results: The quantity of clinical and demographic metadata differed by source and by participant and was supplied without curation.

The immunoSEQ Assay, a bias-controlled multiplex PCR, was used to amplify TCRbeta CDR3 regions from genomic DNA. Under the source paper's analysis protocol: The number of nucleated cells in each sample was estimated from the amplification of reference gene primers within the assay. Sequence reads were collapsed and filtered to measure the absolute abundance of every unique TCRbeta CDR3 rearrangement. For each sample, productive Simpson clonality was calculated as the square root of Simpson's diversity index over productive rearrangements. The immuneACCESS repertoire file appears here via TCRdb, limited to in-frame rearrangements. These files lack a portion of the clones; in checked studies, under half of the deficit traces to unresolved V genes, and the cause of the others is not known. V and J calls and clone size come straight from that table; D and trimming were deduced from the DNA. This sample is represented by 150,000 to 200,000 clones; around 80% of them were singletons. The ten largest clones represent about a fifth of the sample.

Each collaborating institution followed its own protocols to collect whole blood in K2EDTA tubes. For TCRbeta analysis, collaborators shipped samples in one of three forms: frozen whole blood, isolated PBMCs, or DNA extracted from either of those sample types. The TCR sequence derives from an elderly woman with acute or convalescent COVID-19. The sequenced material came from peripheral blood. The chain is encoded by TRBV10-3 joined to TRBJ2-7, with TRBD1 identical over 8 junction bases. DNA sequence: TGTGCCATCAAGACAGGGGACTACGAGCAGTACTTC. It encodes CAIKTGDYEQYF.